This T cell receptor beta chain stems from a study of response to subunit inactivated influenza vaccine (dated by TCRdb to 2017 to 2018). A note on the overall study: Deep quantitative profiling of the T cell receptor repertoire was used in the study to follow responses to a trivalent subunit inactivated influenza vaccine.

On the study overall, not on this receptor specifically: According to the authors, only a limited number of new T cells may be recruited by each seasonal influenza vaccination.

This clonotype was observed a few times. It has no known antigen specificity. Base qualities are not recorded, but no much larger clone differs from it by a single base. From its cysteine to its phenylalanine, the CDR3 spans 14 amino acids. The retained sequence is limited to the CDR3, 42 bases, with the frame set at the first base. Via the germline V gene, CDR1 is SNHLY and CDR2 FYNNEI. V was cut back by 7 bases and J by 2 bases, leaving a gap of 11 bases between them. Receptor amplification or capture employed RT-PCR. The instrument given in TCRdb is Illumina HiSeq 2500. Starting from the raw public reads, TCRdb applied fastp trimming at Q25, assembled clones with MiXCR and retained in-frame beta chains. Rows are combined by CDR3 protein, so each entry shows the most common genes and DNA. This sample holds approximately 490,000 distinct CDR3 sequences; around 7.7% were observed only once. Over 10% of the sample belongs to the ten largest clones.

The sequencing here drew on PBMCs from blood, taken less than 30 months after vaccination. This receptor chain uses TRBV2 and TRBJ2-2; the D gene is not confidently resolved. The sequence was collected from a man aged 50 to 69 who received an inactivated influenza vaccine. Donor details come from another sample of the same person, matched by shared clones. The CDR3 in this case is CASIPGLNTGELFF. The DNA is as follows: TGTGCCAGCATTCCGGGCCTAAACACCGGGGAGCTGTTTTTT. Extended through the reference TRBV2 and TRBJ2-2 proteins, this CDR3 yields the full variable domain: EPEVTQTPSHQVTQMGQEVILRCVPISNHLYFYWYRQILGQKVEFLVSFYNNEISEKSEIFDDQFSVERPDGSNFTLKIRSTKLEDSAMYFCASIPGLNTGELFFGEGSRLTVL.